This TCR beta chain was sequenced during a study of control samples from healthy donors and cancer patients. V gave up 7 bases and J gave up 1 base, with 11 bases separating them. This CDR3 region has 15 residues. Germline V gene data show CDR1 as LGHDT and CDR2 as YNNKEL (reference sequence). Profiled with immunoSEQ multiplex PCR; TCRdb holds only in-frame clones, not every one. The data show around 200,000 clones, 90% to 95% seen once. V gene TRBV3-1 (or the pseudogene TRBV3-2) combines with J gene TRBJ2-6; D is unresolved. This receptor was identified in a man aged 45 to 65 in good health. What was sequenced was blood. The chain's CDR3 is CASNTLTSGANVLTF. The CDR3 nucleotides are TGTGCCAGCAATACCCTCACTTCTGGGGCCAACGTCCTGACTTTC.